This is a list of T cell receptor beta chains from one sample in a study of spatial heterogeneity in lung cancer. In TCRdb, the 5' RACE reads were re-called with MiXCR into one record per CDR3 protein. Counted here are about 100,000 distinct CDR3 sequences, approximately 4.4% occurring once; the ten biggest clones make up 21%. The input for sequencing was lung tumor tissue, taken at surgery. These TCRs come from a male donor with early-stage non-small cell lung cancer. Both conserved end residues are part of each CDR3. The order of the fields is clone size, J gene, D gene, V gene, CDR3 DNA, CDR3 protein. The D gene is left open where the match is weak. Clone size is not always given. Where it is, it says once, few, many or a class for expanded clones.

clone_size: many; j_call: TRBJ1-6; d_call: .; v_call: TRBV28; cdr3_nt: TGTGCCAGCTTTCTAGGCCGAGGCAATTCACCCCTCCACTTT; cdr3_aa: CASFLGRGNSPLHF
clone_size: many; j_call: TRBJ2-3; d_call: .; v_call: TRBV29-1; cdr3_nt: TGCAGCGTTTGCCCCACGTCGGTGGCCAGGGGAGATACGCAGTATTTT; cdr3_aa: CSVCPTSVARGDTQYF
clone_size: many; j_call: TRBJ2-7; d_call: .; v_call: TRBV7-2; cdr3_nt: TGTGCCAGCAGCCCGGGCCGGGAAACCTACGAGCAGTACTTC; cdr3_aa: CASSPGRETYEQYF
clone_size: many; j_call: TRBJ2-1; d_call: .; v_call: TRBV12-3/TRBV12-4; cdr3_nt: TGTGCCAGCAGTTCCACCCGAGTAATTTACAATGAGCAGTTCTTC; cdr3_aa: CASSSTRVIYNEQFF
clone_size: many; j_call: TRBJ2-1; d_call: TRBD2; v_call: TRBV20-1; cdr3_nt: TGCAGTGCTAGCCATCCGGCAGCGGGAGGCATTTTCAATGAGCAGTTCTTC; cdr3_aa: CSASHPAAGGIFNEQFF
clone_size: many; j_call: TRBJ2-1; d_call: .; v_call: TRBV28; cdr3_nt: TGTGCCAGCAGTTTGCACTACCCCGGCAATGAGCAGTTCTTC; cdr3_aa: CASSLHYPGNEQFF
clone_size: many; j_call: TRBJ1-3; d_call: .; v_call: TRBV4-1; cdr3_nt: TGCGCCAGCAGCCATAGGTGGCCGGGAAACACCATATATTTT; cdr3_aa: CASSHRWPGNTIYF
clone_size: few; j_call: TRBJ2-1; d_call: TRBD2; v_call: TRBV12-3/TRBV12-4; cdr3_nt: TGTGCCAGCAGACTAGCGGGAGTTTCCTACAATGAGCAGTTCTTC; cdr3_aa: CASRLAGVSYNEQFF
clone_size: .; j_call: TRBJ2-1; d_call: .; v_call: TRBV12-3/TRBV12-4; cdr3_nt: TGTGCCAGCAACCGAGCTGGAGTTCTCAATGAGCAGTTCTTC; cdr3_aa: CASNRAGVLNEQFF
clone_size: many; j_call: TRBJ2-1; d_call: TRBD2; v_call: TRBV28; cdr3_nt: TGTGCCAGCAGTTTTAGGGCTAGCGGGAGCCACTACAATGAGCAGTTCTTC; cdr3_aa: CASSFRASGSHYNEQFF
clone_size: many; j_call: TRBJ2-1; d_call: TRBD1; v_call: TRBV18; cdr3_nt: TGTGCCAGCTCACCCCCTCTTGACAGGGCCCACAATGAGCAGTTCTTC; cdr3_aa: CASSPPLDRAHNEQFF
clone_size: few; j_call: TRBJ2-5; d_call: TRBD2; v_call: TRBV28; cdr3_nt: TGTGCCAGCAGCCCCGCGGGGGAGTACCAAGAGACCCAGTACTTC; cdr3_aa: CASSPAGEYQETQYF
clone_size: many; j_call: TRBJ1-5; d_call: TRBD1; v_call: TRBV18; cdr3_nt: TGTGCCAGCTCACCAAACAGGGGAGTTGACCAGCCCCAGCATTTT; cdr3_aa: CASSPNRGVDQPQHF
clone_size: many; j_call: TRBJ2-5; d_call: TRBD2; v_call: TRBV5-5; cdr3_nt: TGTGCCAGCAGCTCGGGACTAGCGGGAGGAGCCCTACCGCAAGAGACCCAGTACTTC; cdr3_aa: CASSSGLAGGALPQETQYF
clone_size: .; j_call: TRBJ2-1; d_call: .; v_call: TRBV12-3/TRBV12-4; cdr3_nt: TGTGCCAGCAGTTCGCCGGGCAATGAGCAGTTCTTC; cdr3_aa: CASSSPGNEQFF
clone_size: many; j_call: TRBJ1-3; d_call: .; v_call: TRBV30; cdr3_nt: TGTGCCTGTGGGATTGGAAACACCATATATTTT; cdr3_aa: CACGIGNTIYF
clone_size: many; j_call: TRBJ2-3; d_call: .; v_call: TRBV7-9; cdr3_nt: TGTGCCAGCATAAAAGCGGGTCTAGCAGACGATACGCAGTATTTT; cdr3_aa: CASIKAGLADDTQYF
clone_size: many; j_call: TRBJ2-3; d_call: TRBD2; v_call: TRBV29-1; cdr3_nt: TGCAGCGTCACTAGCGGCCTTAGGACAGATACGCAGTATTTT; cdr3_aa: CSVTSGLRTDTQYF